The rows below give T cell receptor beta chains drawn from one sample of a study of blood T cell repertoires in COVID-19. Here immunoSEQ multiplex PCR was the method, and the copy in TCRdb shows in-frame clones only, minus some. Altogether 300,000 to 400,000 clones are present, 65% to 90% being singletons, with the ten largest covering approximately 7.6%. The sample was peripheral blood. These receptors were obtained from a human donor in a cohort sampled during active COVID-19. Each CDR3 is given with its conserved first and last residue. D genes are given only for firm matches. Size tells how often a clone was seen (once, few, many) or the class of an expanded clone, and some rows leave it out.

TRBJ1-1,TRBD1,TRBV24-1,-,CATSDIRQGLMNTEAFF,TGTGCCACCAGTGATATAAGACAGGGACTGATGAACACTGAAGCTTTCTTT
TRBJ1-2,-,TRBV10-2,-,CASSESGGYGYTF,TGCGCCAGCAGTGAATCGGGGGGCTATGGCTACACCTTC
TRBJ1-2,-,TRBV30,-,CAWGAAGANYGYTF,TGTGCCTGGGGTGCGGCAGGCGCTAACTATGGCTACACCTTC
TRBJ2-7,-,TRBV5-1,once,CASSLLDNSYEQYF,TGCGCCAGCAGCTTACTGGACAACTCCTACGAGCAGTACTTC
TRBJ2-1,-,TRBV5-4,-,CASSHQGYNEQFF,TGTGCCAGCAGCCACCAGGGCTACAATGAGCAGTTCTTC
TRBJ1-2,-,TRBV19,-,CASSPQTGKNGYTF,TGTGCCAGTAGTCCCCAAACAGGGAAGAATGGCTACACCTTC
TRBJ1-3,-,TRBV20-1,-,CSAPIVNTIYF,TGCAGTGCTCCGATAGTAAACACCATATATTTT
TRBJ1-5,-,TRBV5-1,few,CASSLELNQPQHF,TGCGCCAGCAGCTTGGAACTCAATCAGCCCCAGCATTTT
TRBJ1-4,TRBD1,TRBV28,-,CASSPESPGGDEKLFF,TGTGCCAGCAGTCCAGAATCCCCAGGGGGCGATGAAAAACTGTTTTTT
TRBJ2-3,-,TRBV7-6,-,CASSLRGLSMDTQYF,TGTGCCAGCAGCCTCCGGGGTTTATCCATGGATACGCAGTATTTT
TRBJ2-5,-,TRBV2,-,CASRAAEGETQYF,TGTGCCAGCAGGGCCGCGGAGGGAGAGACCCAGTACTTC
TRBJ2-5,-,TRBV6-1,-,CASSESWGDWETQYF,TGTGCCAGCAGTGAGTCTTGGGGGGACTGGGAGACCCAGTACTTC
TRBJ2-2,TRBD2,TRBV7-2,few,CASAIGTTINTGELFF,TGTGCCAGCGCAATCGGGACTACGATCAACACCGGGGAGCTGTTTTTT
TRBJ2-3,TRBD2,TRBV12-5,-,CASGRTSGTDTQYF,TGTGCTAGTGGGCGGACTAGCGGCACAGATACGCAGTATTTT
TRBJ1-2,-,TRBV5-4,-,CASSLGPTGNNYGYTF,TGTGCCAGCAGCTTGGGGCCGACAGGAAACAACTATGGCTACACCTTC
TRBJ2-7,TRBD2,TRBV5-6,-,CASSLGAGAGGRYEQYF,TGTGCCAGCAGCTTGGGCGCCGGAGCGGGGGGGCGCTACGAGCAGTACTTC
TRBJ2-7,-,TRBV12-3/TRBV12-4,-,CASRSTGVYEQYF,TGTGCCAGCAGATCCACCGGGGTCTACGAGCAGTACTTC
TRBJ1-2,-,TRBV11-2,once,CASSFAGDYGYTF,TGTGCCAGCAGCTTTGCCGGGGACTATGGCTACACCTTC
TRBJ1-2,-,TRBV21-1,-,CASSKVPGQGFTYGYTF,TGTGCCAGCAGCAAAGTTCCGGGACAGGGATTTACCTATGGCTACACCTTC
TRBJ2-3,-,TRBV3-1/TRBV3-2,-,CASSQEGPSDTQYF,TGTGCCAGCAGCCAAGAGGGCCCCTCCGATACGCAGTATTTT
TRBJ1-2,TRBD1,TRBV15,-,CATSVGTASYTF,TGTGCCACCAGCGTTGGGACAGCCAGCTACACCTTC
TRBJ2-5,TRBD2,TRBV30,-,CAWSPSRTSVQGTQYF,TGTGCCTGGAGTCCCTCCCGGACTAGCGTTCAGGGGACCCAGTACTTC
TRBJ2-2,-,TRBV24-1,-,CATSAAVGSLNTGELFF,TGTGCCACCAGTGCGGCGGTCGGCTCTTTGAACACCGGGGAGCTGTTTTTT
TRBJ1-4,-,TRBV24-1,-,CATSDGLVEKLFF,TGTGCCACCAGTGATGGCCTGGTTGAAAAACTGTTTTTT
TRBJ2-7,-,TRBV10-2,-,CASRTGYHEQYF,TGCGCCAGCAGAACAGGGTACCACGAGCAGTACTTC
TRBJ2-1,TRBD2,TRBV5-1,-,CASSFPLAEALGDEQFF,TGCGCCAGCAGCTTCCCTCTAGCGGAGGCCCTCGGGGATGAGCAGTTCTTC
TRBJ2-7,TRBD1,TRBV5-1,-,CASSRDRGRYEQYF,TGCGCCAGCAGCCGTGACAGGGGGCGGTACGAGCAGTACTTC
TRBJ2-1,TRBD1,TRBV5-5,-,CASSPGQEKNEQFF,TGTGCCAGCAGCCCGGGACAGGAAAAAAATGAGCAGTTCTTC
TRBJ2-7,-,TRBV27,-,CASSLAGSRYEQYF,TGTGCCAGCAGTTTAGCCGGGTCCCGTTACGAGCAGTACTTC
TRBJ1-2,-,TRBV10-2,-,CASSDFLKGDYGYTF,TGCGCCAGCAGTGATTTCCTTAAAGGGGACTATGGCTACACCTTC
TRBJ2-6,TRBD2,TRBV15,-,CATSRGGRLALVSSGANVLTF,TGTGCCACCAGCAGAGGTGGGAGACTAGCCTTGGTGAGCTCCGGGGCCAACGTCCTGACTTTC
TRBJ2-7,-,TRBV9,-,CASSTLGQHYEQYF,TGTGCCAGCAGCACATTAGGACAGCACTACGAGCAGTACTTC
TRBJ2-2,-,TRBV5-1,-,CASSLSGAAGELFF,TGCGCCAGCAGCTTGTCAGGGGCGGCCGGGGAGCTGTTTTTT
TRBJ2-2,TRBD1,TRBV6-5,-,CASDDWDRGTGELFF,TGTGCCAGCGACGATTGGGACAGGGGCACCGGGGAGCTGTTTTTT
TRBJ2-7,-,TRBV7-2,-,CASSPGRVEQYF,TGTGCCAGCAGCCCTGGCCGGGTCGAGCAGTACTTC
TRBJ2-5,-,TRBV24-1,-,CATSDLSETQYF,TGTGCCACCAGTGATTTGAGCGAGACCCAGTACTTC
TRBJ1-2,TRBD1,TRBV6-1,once,CASSEVWTGRGGYTF,TGTGCCAGCAGTGAAGTGTGGACAGGGCGAGGTGGCTACACCTTC
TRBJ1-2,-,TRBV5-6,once,CASKGAGDTANYGYTF,TGTGCCAGCAAAGGGGCAGGGGATACGGCGAACTATGGCTACACCTTC
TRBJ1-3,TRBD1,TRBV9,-,CASSARQGAESGNTIYF,TGTGCCAGCAGCGCACGACAGGGGGCTGAATCTGGAAACACCATATATTTT
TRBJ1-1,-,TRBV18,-,CASSKISFTEAFF,TGTGCCAGCTCAAAAATCTCCTTCACTGAAGCTTTCTTT
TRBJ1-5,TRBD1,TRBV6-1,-,CASSPPRDRNQPQHF,TGTGCCAGCAGTCCCCCCCGGGACAGAAATCAGCCCCAGCATTTT